This TCR beta chain was retrieved from a study of cytomegalovirus exposure and HLA in healthy donors. Study-wide points: A later analysis showed HLA-associated TCR beta chains outstripping equally common others in clonal expansion. Cytomegalovirus association was assigned to about 180 TCR beta chains. In a later analysis, several top co-occurrence clusters appeared linked to parvovirus B19, influenza, CMV and Epstein-Barr virus.

Germline loops: CDR1 SGHAT, CDR2 FQNNGV. The CDR3 sequence is 16 residues long. PCR amplification relied on 60 Vbeta primers (plus 13 Jbeta primers). Assay: immunoSEQ multiplex PCR; the TCRdb copy retains only in-frame clones and omits some. The data contain 200,000 or so clones, over 60% of them singletons. With respect to this clone: What it binds is unknown. The junction shows a germline mismatch at one end, possibly a read error.

This rearrangement joins TRBV11-2 to TRBJ2-1; 9 bases map to TRBD2. This receptor was obtained from a man aged 18-30 years in good health and CMV-seronegative. Source material: PBMCs. The CDR3 sequence is CASSPRLAGVYNKQFF. The DNA of the CDR3 is TGTGCCAGCAGCCCCCGGTTAGCGGGAGTATACAATAAGCAGTTCTTC.